The 8 T cell receptor beta chains in this list originate from one sample, sequenced in a study of beta chain features in type 1 diabetes. Expressed TCRB transcripts were sequenced because the entire RNA isolate underwent reverse transcription. Method: immunoSEQ multiplex PCR; TCRdb's copy keeps in-frame clones and lacks some. The sample carries about 240,000 clones, 27% recorded once. Sample: central memory CD4+ T cells from blood. These receptors all come from a man under 40 in good health.

This clone has just a few counts. The chain has TRBV29-1 and TRBJ1-2; D is ambiguous. Trimming took off 1 base at V and 2 bases at J, with 20 bases between the two ends. Germline V gene sequence: CDR1 SQVTM, CDR2 ANQGSEA. The CDR3 has 17 residues. CDR3 amino acids: CSVEGVTGASPNYGYTF. The CDR3 region has the DNA TGCAGCGTTGAAGGGGTCACGGGTGCCTCGCCCAACTATGGCTACACCTTC.

The chain combines TRBV9 with TRBJ1-3; D remains unclear. The CDR3 length is 15 residues. CDR1 and CDR2 from the germline V gene are SGDLS and YYNGEE. With 0 bases removed from V and 0 bases from J, the gap between germline ends came to 7 bases. The CDR3: CASSVEWNSGNTIYF. The CDR3 DNA follows: TGTGCCAGCAGCGTAGAATGGAACTCTGGAAACACCATATATTTT.

This chain links TRBV4-3 with TRBJ1-2, with D possibly matching TRBD1 (6 bases). The CDR3 is made up of 16 amino acids. V lost 2 bases, J lost 0 bases, and 13 bases lay in between. Germline CDR1 and CDR2: LGHNA and YSLEER. The CDR3 nucleotides read TGCGCCAGCAGCCAAACGACAGGAGCTTCTAACTATGGCTACACCTTC. Protein product: CASSQTTGASNYGYTF.

V and J are TRBV28 and TRBJ2-6, with D hard to call. Germline CDR1 MDHEN, CDR2 SYDVKM. This CDR3 spans 15 amino acids. V was clipped by 4 bases and J by 0 bases, with 7 bases between them. CDR3 loop: CASSSASSGANVLTF. In DNA, the CDR3 is TGTGCCAGCAGTTCAGCAAGCTCTGGGGCCAACGTCCTGACTTTC.

This clone has only a few counts. The J gene is TRBJ2-3, the V gene TRBV11-2; 11 bases map to TRBD2. This CDR3 region has 15 residues. Trimming at V came to 3 bases and at J to 3 bases, leaving 2 bases not matched to a gene. Germline lookup yields CDR1 SGHAT and CDR2 FQNNGV. CDR3 in DNA: TGTGCCAGCAGCTTCCTAGCGGGGGGAACAGATACGCAGTATTTT. As protein: CASSFLAGGTDTQYF.

This clone was counted a few times. The chain uses TRBV7-2 and TRBJ2-2; a possible D gene is TRBD1 (6 bases). Trimming pared 3 bases from V and 6 bases from J, leaving 11 bases between. This CDR3 contains 14 residues. Germline CDR1 SGHTA, CDR2 FQGNSA. The CDR3 loop reads CASSFEGGAGELFF. The CDR3 DNA reads TGTGCCAGCAGCTTCGAAGGGGGTGCCGGGGAGCTGTTTTTT.

This clone came up many times. V is TRBV7-2 and J is TRBJ2-1, with D perhaps given as TRBD1 or TRBD2 (5 bases each). Germline V gives CDR1 SGHTA, CDR2 FQGNSA. Between the trimmed V and J ends, which lost 5 bases and 6 bases, there was a span of 11 bases. The CDR3 is made up of 13 amino acids. The CDR3 sequence: CASSPGTFNEQFF. In DNA, the CDR3 is TGTGCCAGCAGCCCCGGGACCTTCAATGAGCAGTTCTTC.

The rearrangement uses TRBV13 and TRBJ2-3; a weak D match, TRBD1 (5 bases). Germline CDR1 and CDR2: PRHDT and FYEKMQ (reference sequence). The V end lost 3 bases, the J end lost 3 bases, and 10 bases lay between the germline ends. This CDR3 is built from 14 residues. The CDR3 is CASSLGHVTDTQYF. CDR3 DNA: TGTGCCAGCAGCTTGGGGCATGTGACAGATACGCAGTATTTT.